This passage covers 32 T cell receptor beta chains from one sample sequenced in a study of blood T cell repertoires in COVID-19. Sequencing used immunoSEQ multiplex PCR; TCRdb keeps in-frame clones, though not all of them. The sample lists approximately 350,000 clones, around 87% seen once, with roughly 6% in the top ten. The sequencing sample was made of peripheral blood. These TCRs come from a woman aged 45 to 65 with COVID-19, enrolled during active disease.

The rearrangement links TRBV5-1 to TRBJ1-2; 10 bases fit TRBD1. This CDR3 spans 15 amino acids. The germline V gene has CDR1 SGHRS and CDR2 YFSETQ. V shed 4 bases and J 2 bases; nucleotides not matched to a gene: 5. CDR3 sequence reads: CASSVGQGLNYGYTF. The CDR3 nucleotides read TGCGCCAGCAGCGTGGGACAGGGGCTCAACTATGGCTACACCTTC.

The V and J genes are TRBV4-1 and TRBJ2-7; maybe TRBD1 (5 bases). There are 15 residues in the CDR3. Germline CDR1 is MGHRA and CDR2 is YSYEKL. Trimming took 0 bases from V and 1 from J, leaving 10 bases between them. The DNA for the CDR3 is TGCGCCAGCAGCCAAGATCAAGCAGGGTCCTACGAGCAGTACTTC. The encoded protein is CASSQDQAGSYEQYF.

The V gene is TRBV7-9, the J gene TRBJ1-5; TRBD1 might be the D (5 bases). The CDR3 is made up of 12 amino acids. Germline CDR1 and CDR2: SEHNR and FQNEAQ (reference sequence). Trimming left V 5 bases short and J 7 bases short, with 9 bases between. CDR3 sequence: CASSKGRQPQHF. DNA of the CDR3: TGTGCCAGCAGCAAGGGGCGGCAGCCCCAGCATTTT.

The rearrangement joins TRBV11-2 to TRBJ2-7; 7 nucleotides align to TRBD1. The CDR3 has 16 residues. The junction had 11 bases not matched to a gene; V was cut back by 0 bases and J by 6 bases. Looked up from germline, CDR1 is SGHAT and CDR2 is FQNNGV. CDR3 in amino acids: CASSLDRGQNRGEQYF. The CDR3 DNA reads TGTGCCAGCAGCTTAGATCGGGGACAGAACCGGGGCGAGCAGTACTTC.

The chain couples TRBV11-2 to TRBJ1-1; D not certain. The CDR3 sequence is 19 residues long. Germline values: CDR1 SGHAT, CDR2 FQNNGV. Trimming shortened V by 1 base and J by 1 base, and 22 bases separated the two germline ends. The CDR3 bases are TGTGCCAGCAGCTTAGTACCTACTTCCCTCTATAGTAAGAACACTGAAGCTTTCTTT. As protein: CASSLVPTSLYSKNTEAFF.

The chain couples TRBV7-6 to TRBJ1-1, with no clear D. V was cut by 1 base and J by 1 base, with 10 bases left in between. Germline V gene data show CDR1 as SGHVS and CDR2 as FNYEAQ. This CDR3 contains 15 residues. The CDR3 loop reads CASSLGGAENTEAFF. The CDR3 bases are TGTGCCAGCAGCTTAGGAGGTGCGGAGAACACTGAAGCTTTCTTT.

This rearrangement joins TRBV19 to TRBJ2-7; TRBD2 matches 8 bases. Germline V CDR1 and CDR2: LNHDA, SQIVND (reference sequence). The CDR3 is 16 residues long. V was pared by 2 bases and J by 4 bases, with 10 bases of the junction left unmatched. The CDR3 sequence is CASSIRLAGFPYEQYF. DNA of the CDR3: TGTGCCAGTAGTATAAGGCTAGCGGGCTTCCCTTACGAGCAGTACTTC.

The V and J genes are TRBV5-1 and TRBJ2-3; TRBD2 matches 8 bases. The CDR3 consists of 14 residues. Germline loops: CDR1 SGHRS, CDR2 YFSETQ. After removal of 2 bases from V and 4 bases from J, the junction contained 3 bases not matched to a gene. CDR3 region: CASSFVGGADTQYF. CDR3 sequence (DNA): TGCGCCAGCAGCTTTGTCGGGGGGGCAGATACGCAGTATTTT.

The table lists this clone with a count of one. The rearrangement uses TRBV11-2 and TRBJ2-3; 11 bases align to TRBD2. CDR1 is SGHAT, CDR2 FQNNGV, per germline. V lost 2 bases to trimming and J lost 4 bases; unmatched junction nucleotides: 5. This CDR3 contains 16 residues. For the CDR3, the DNA is TGTGCCAGCAGCTTACTTAGCGGGAGGGCCCCAGATACGCAGTATTTT. As protein: CASSLLSGRAPDTQYF.

The genes are TRBV5-8 and TRBJ1-1, with D tentatively TRBD1 (5 bases). Trimming left V 4 bases short and J 3 bases short, with 19 bases between. This CDR3 spans 16 amino acids. The V gene's germline CDR1 is SGHTS and CDR2 YDEGEE. The CDR3 protein is CASSEGPGIDYTEAFF. The CDR3 DNA follows: TGTGCCAGCAGCGAAGGCCCAGGGATCGACTACACTGAAGCTTTCTTT.

This sequence joins TRBV5-1 and TRBJ2-5, with unresolved D. In germline, CDR1 is SGHRS, CDR2 YFSETQ. V lost 1 base, J lost 5 bases, and 15 bases lay in between. The CDR3 length is 15 residues. CDR3 loop: CASSLFPGSGETQYF. The DNA of the CDR3 is TGCGCCAGCAGCTTGTTTCCCGGGTCTGGGGAGACCCAGTACTTC.

The chain employs TRBV18 and TRBJ1-5; D is unclear. The CDR3 loop spans 14 amino acids. Germline-derived CDR1 and CDR2 are KGHSH and LQKENI. V was shortened by 2 bases and J by 4 bases, with 9 bases between the two germline ends. CDR3 region: CASSPSGNNQPQHF. Written as DNA, the CDR3 is TGTGCCAGCTCACCATCCGGTAATAATCAGCCCCAGCATTTT.

This chain uses TRBV6-5 with TRBJ2-1; 8 nucleotides align to TRBD1. Unmatched junction bases numbered 8, after V lost 7 bases and J lost 6 bases. This CDR3 has 14 residues. Germline lookup yields CDR1 MNHEY and CDR2 SVGAGI. CDR3 sequence reads: CASKGAGGLNEQFF. In DNA, the CDR3 is TGTGCCAGCAAGGGTGCAGGGGGCCTCAATGAGCAGTTCTTC.

The chain carries TRBV6-5 and TRBJ2-5; 7 bases are shared with TRBD1. The CDR3 has 14 amino acids. With 6 bases clipped from V and 2 bases from J, the junction kept 6 bases outside the gene matches. Per germline, CDR1 MNHEY and CDR2 SVGAGI. CDR3 nucleotide sequence: TGTGCCAGCAGACTACGCAGGGGGCAAGAGACCCAGTACTTC. Translated: CASRLRRGQETQYF.

The rearrangement joins TRBV30 to TRBJ1-2; unclear D gene. The CDR3 is 13 residues long. Germline CDR1 GTSNPN, CDR2 SVGIG (reference sequence). V dropped 0 bases and J dropped 2 bases, with 7 bases sitting between them. The chain's CDR3 is CAWSVGANYGYTF. The CDR3 bases are TGTGCCTGGAGTGTTGGAGCAAACTATGGCTACACCTTC.

This chain connects TRBV5-1 to TRBJ2-2; 7 nucleotides line up with TRBD2. This CDR3 region has 15 residues. Germline V gene lookup returns CDR1 SGHRS and CDR2 YFSETQ. Trimming removed 0 bases from V and 6 bases from J; junction bases left unmatched: 5. For the CDR3, the DNA is TGCGCCAGCAGCTTGGGAGCGGGATTGGCCGGGGAGCTGTTTTTT. Translated, it gives CASSLGAGLAGELFF. Filled out from reference TRBV5-1 and TRBJ2-2, the complete variable domain reads KAGVTQTPRYLIKTRGQQVTLSCSPISGHRSVSWYQQTPGQGLQFLFEYFSETQRNKGNFPGRFSGRQFSNSRSEMNVSTLELGDSALYLCASSLGAGLAGELFFGEGSRLTVL.

The chain joins TRBV11-2 to TRBJ1-1, with no clear D. Germline V gives CDR1 SGHAT, CDR2 FQNNGV. V was shortened by 1 base and J by 4 bases, with 10 bases between the two germline ends. The CDR3 totals 14 residues. CDR3 bases: TGTGCCAGCAGCTTAGGGGAGTTATCCACTGAAGCTTTCTTT. It yields the protein CASSLGELSTEAFF.

Only one count was recorded for this clone. The rearrangement uses TRBV19 and TRBJ2-7; D is undetermined. Trimming pared 6 bases from V and 3 bases from J, leaving 6 bases between. The CDR3 is made up of 11 amino acids. In germline, CDR1 is LNHDA, CDR2 SQIVND (reference sequence). DNA of the CDR3: TGTGCCAGTAGGTCGGGCTACGAGCAGTACTTC. Residues: CASRSGYEQYF.

This sequence joins TRBV5-5 and TRBJ2-7, with a possible D match to TRBD1 (6 bases). V lost 3 bases, J lost 4 bases, and 8 bases lay in between. The CDR3 is 12 residues long. Germline-derived CDR1 and CDR2 are SGHKS and YYEKEE (reference sequence). CDR3 DNA: TGTGCCAGCAGCTCTACAGGGTACGAGCAGTACTTC. Translated, it gives CASSSTGYEQYF.

The chain couples TRBV29-1 to TRBJ2-7, with 12 bases identical to TRBD2. V lost 5 bases, J lost 3 bases, and 5 bases stayed unmatched. Looked up from germline, CDR1 is SQVTM and CDR2 is ANQGSEA. The CDR3 is 14 amino acids. The CDR3 sequence: CSVRTSGTIYEQYF. The CDR3 DNA follows: TGCAGCGTTCGGACTAGCGGGACCATCTACGAGCAGTACTTC.

The V call is TRBV7-2, the J call TRBJ1-2, with a weak D call TRBD1 (5 bases). The CDR3 runs 14 residues. Germline V gives CDR1 SGHTA, CDR2 FQGNSA. The ends were cut back, 5 bases at V and 7 bases at J, with 17 bases in the middle. DNA for the CDR3: TGTGCCAGCAGCCCACAGGCAGGAGTTGTTGGCTACACCTTC. Translated, it gives CASSPQAGVVGYTF.

This clone came up a few times. This chain joins TRBV6-5 and TRBJ1-2; 10 bases are a match to TRBD1. Germline V gene data show CDR1 as MNHEY and CDR2 as SVGAGI. V shed 10 bases and J 4 bases; nucleotides not matched to a gene: 6. This CDR3 spans 13 amino acids. DNA of the CDR3: TGTGCCACCGGGACAGGGGAAGGCTATGGCTACACCTTC. Its translation: CATGTGEGYGYTF.

With respect to this clone: Other DNA sequences of this sample code for an identical CDR3. J is TRBJ1-3 and V is TRBV5-1; D is perhaps TRBD1 (6 bases). Germline CDR1 and CDR2: SGHRS and YFSETQ. The CDR3 length is 14 residues. V was pared by 2 bases and J by 4 bases, with 10 bases between. As DNA, the CDR3 is TGCGCCAGCAGCTTAACAGGGTCAGGAAACACCATATATTTT. Amino acids: CASSLTGSGNTIYF.

This clone was found once. The rearrangement joins TRBV6-4 to TRBJ1-2; 8 nucleotides agree with TRBD1. Germline CDR1 reads MRHNA; CDR2 reads SNTAGT. This CDR3 contains 14 residues. J lost 6 bases, V lost 7 bases, and 10 bases had no gene match. The chain's CDR3 is CASKWSGGSNGYTF. CDR3 DNA: TGTGCCAGCAAGTGGTCAGGGGGCAGCAATGGCTACACCTTC.

As for this clone: Other DNA sequences in the same sample also yield this CDR3. The chain has TRBV24-1 and TRBJ2-5; TRBD2 might be the D (5 bases). From germline, CDR1 is KGHDR and CDR2 SFDVKD. Trimming cost V 4 bases and J 5 bases, with 10 bases left between them. This CDR3 has 13 residues. CDR3 DNA: TGTGCCACCAGTGACCCCCGCGGGGAGACCCAGTACTTC. Amino acids: CATSDPRGETQYF.

The chain couples TRBV4-2 to TRBJ1-6, with 10 bases that match TRBD1. The CDR3 has 16 residues. V dropped 2 bases and J dropped 9; count of bases not matched to a gene: 7. Germline CDR1 LGHNA, CDR2 YNFKEQ. The CDR3 DNA sequence: TGTGCCAGCAGCCAACCCCAGACAGGGGGCTTTTCACCCCTCCACTTT. Translating gives CASSQPQTGGFSPLHF.

This chain joins TRBV5-1 and TRBJ1-3; maybe TRBD1 (6 bases). Germline CDR1 and CDR2: SGHRS and YFSETQ. There are 14 residues in the CDR3. Between the trimmed V and J ends, which lost 6 bases and 0 bases, there was a span of 10 bases. CDR3 protein: CASTGQYSGNTIYF. DNA of the CDR3: TGCGCCAGCACGGGACAATACTCTGGAAACACCATATATTTT.

V and J are TRBV28 and TRBJ2-7; 8 nucleotides line up with TRBD2. This CDR3 has 15 residues. The junction had 6 bases not matched to a gene; V was cut back by 5 bases and J by 0 bases. CDR1 MDHEN and CDR2 SYDVKM come from the germline V gene. The CDR3 here is CASSPSGSSSYEQYF. The DNA for the CDR3 is TGTGCCAGCAGTCCCAGCGGGAGCAGCTCCTACGAGCAGTACTTC.

J is TRBJ1-5 and V is TRBV18, with D perhaps matching TRBD1 (5 bases). Per germline, CDR1 KGHSH and CDR2 LQKENI. The CDR3 has 16 residues. V was cut by 4 bases and J by 0 bases, with 13 bases left in between. CDR3 loop: CASSLRRDSSNQPQHF. As DNA, the CDR3 is TGTGCCAGCTCACTGAGAAGGGACTCTAGCAATCAGCCCCAGCATTTT.

V is TRBV11-3 and J is TRBJ2-1; D is uncertain. V dropped 2 bases and J dropped 6 bases, with 5 bases sitting between them. There are 12 residues in the CDR3. CDR1 and CDR2 (germline): SGHNT, YENEEA. CDR3 bases: TGTGCCAGCAGCTTACGTCCCAATGAGCAGTTCTTC. Amino acids: CASSLRPNEQFF. The entire variable domain, with the rest obtained from reference TRBV11-3 and TRBJ2-1, is as follows: EAGVVQSPRYKIIEKKQPVAFWCNPISGHNTLYWYLQNLGQGPELLIRYENEEAVDDSQLPKDRFSAERLKGVDSTLKIQPAELGDSAVYLCASSLRPNEQFFGPGTRLTVL.

The rearrangement uses TRBV11-2 and TRBJ1-3; no firm D call. The length of the CDR3 is 15 residues. The V gene's germline CDR1 is SGHAT and CDR2 FQNNGV. V was pared by 6 bases and J by 2 bases, with 14 bases between. This chain's CDR3 is CASSYTHVTGNTIYF. CDR3 nucleotide sequence: TGTGCCAGCAGTTATACACATGTAACTGGAAACACCATATATTTT.

This clone was seen a few times. The chain carries TRBV29-1 and TRBJ2-3, with D tentatively TRBD1 or TRBD2 (6 bases each). V was cut by 8 bases and J by 1 base, with 19 bases left in between. This CDR3 spans 15 amino acids. CDR1 and CDR2 from the germline V gene are SQVTM and ANQGSEA. The CDR3 reads CSPGATGSGTDTQYF. The CDR3 DNA reads TGCAGCCCGGGGGCTACAGGGTCCGGCACAGATACGCAGTATTTT.